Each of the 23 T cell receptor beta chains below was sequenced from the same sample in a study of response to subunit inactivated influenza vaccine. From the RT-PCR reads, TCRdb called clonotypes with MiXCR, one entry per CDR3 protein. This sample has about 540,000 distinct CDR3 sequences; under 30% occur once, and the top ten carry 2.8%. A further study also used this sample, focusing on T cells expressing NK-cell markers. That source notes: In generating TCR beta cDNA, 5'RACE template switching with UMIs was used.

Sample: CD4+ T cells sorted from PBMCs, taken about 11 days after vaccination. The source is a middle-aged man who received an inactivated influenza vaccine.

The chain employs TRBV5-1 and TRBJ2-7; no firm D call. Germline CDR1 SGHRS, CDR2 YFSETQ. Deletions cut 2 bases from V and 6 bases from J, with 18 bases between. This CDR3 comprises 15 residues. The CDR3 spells CASSFYALNQLEQYF. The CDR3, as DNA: TGCGCCAGCAGCTTTTACGCGCTGAACCAGCTCGAGCAGTACTTC.

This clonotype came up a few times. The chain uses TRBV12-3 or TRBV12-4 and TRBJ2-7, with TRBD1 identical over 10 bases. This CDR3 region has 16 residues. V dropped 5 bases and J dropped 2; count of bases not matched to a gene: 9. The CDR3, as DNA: TGTGCCAGCAGTCCCGGGACAGGGGCCCTACCCTACGAGCAGTACTTC. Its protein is CASSPGTGALPYEQYF.

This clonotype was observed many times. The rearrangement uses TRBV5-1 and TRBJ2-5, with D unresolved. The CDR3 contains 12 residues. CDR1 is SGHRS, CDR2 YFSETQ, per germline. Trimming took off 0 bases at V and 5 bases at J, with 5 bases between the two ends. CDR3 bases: TGCGCCAGCAGCTTGGTTTCGGAGACCCAGTACTTC. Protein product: CASSLVSETQYF.

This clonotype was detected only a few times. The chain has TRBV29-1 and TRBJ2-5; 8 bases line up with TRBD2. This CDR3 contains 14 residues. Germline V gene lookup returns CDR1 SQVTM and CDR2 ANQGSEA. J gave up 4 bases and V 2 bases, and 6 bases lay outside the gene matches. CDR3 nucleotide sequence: TGCAGCGTTGAATCGTACGGGAGGGGAGAGACCCAGTACTTC. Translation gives CSVESYGRGETQYF.

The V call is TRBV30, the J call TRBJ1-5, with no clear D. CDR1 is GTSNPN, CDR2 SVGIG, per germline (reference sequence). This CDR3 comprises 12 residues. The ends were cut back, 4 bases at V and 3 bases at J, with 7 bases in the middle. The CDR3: CAWNRDNQPQHF. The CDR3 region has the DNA TGTGCCTGGAACAGAGACAATCAGCCCCAGCATTTT. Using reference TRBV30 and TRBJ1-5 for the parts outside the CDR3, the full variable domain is SQTIHQWPATLVQPVGSPLSLECTVEGTSNPNLYWYRQAAGRGLQLLFYSVGIGQISSEVPQNLSASRPQDRQFILSSKKLLLSDSGFYLCAWNRDNQPQHFGDGTRLSIL.

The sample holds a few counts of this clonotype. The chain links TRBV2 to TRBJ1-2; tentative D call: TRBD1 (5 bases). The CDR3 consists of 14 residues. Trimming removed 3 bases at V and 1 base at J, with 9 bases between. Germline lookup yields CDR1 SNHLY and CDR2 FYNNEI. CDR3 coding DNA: TGTGCCAGCAGTGAGGGGGGGAATAACTATGGCTACACCTTC. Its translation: CASSEGGNNYGYTF.

The CDR3 sequence is CASSLAGPAYNEQFF. The CDR3 DNA sequence: TGTGCCAGCAGCTTGGCTGGGCCCGCCTACAATGAGCAGTTCTTC. The chain recombines TRBV5-6 with TRBJ2-1; D gene uncertain. Trimming cost V 0 bases and J 2 bases, with 9 bases left between them. Per the germline V gene, CDR1 is SGHDT and CDR2 is YYEEEE. The CDR3 consists of 15 residues.

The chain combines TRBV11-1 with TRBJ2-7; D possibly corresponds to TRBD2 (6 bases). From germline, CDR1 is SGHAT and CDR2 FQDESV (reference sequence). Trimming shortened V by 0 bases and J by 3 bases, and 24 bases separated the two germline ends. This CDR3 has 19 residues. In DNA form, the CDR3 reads TGTGCCAGCAGCTTAGCGGGGACCCCCGGGGGAGCTCCGATCTACGAGCAGTACTTC. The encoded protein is CASSLAGTPGGAPIYEQYF.

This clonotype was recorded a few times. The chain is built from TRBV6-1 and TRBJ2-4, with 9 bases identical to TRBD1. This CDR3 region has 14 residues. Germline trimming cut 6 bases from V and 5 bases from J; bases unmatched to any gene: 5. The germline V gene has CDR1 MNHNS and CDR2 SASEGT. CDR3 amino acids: CASRRDRAQNIQYF. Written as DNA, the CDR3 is TGTGCCAGCAGAAGGGACAGGGCGCAAAACATTCAGTACTTC.

DNA for the CDR3: TGTGCCAGCAGTTTAGGACAGGAGCGCGAAAAACTGTTTTTT. This gives the protein CASSLGQEREKLFF. The genes are TRBV28 and TRBJ1-4; 7 bases are a match to TRBD1. Germline V gives CDR1 MDHEN, CDR2 SYDVKM. The CDR3 totals 14 residues. V was pared by 2 bases and J by 8 bases, with 5 bases of the junction left unmatched. Full variable domain (remainder filled in from reference TRBV28 and TRBJ1-4): DVKVTQSSRYLVKRTGEKVFLECVQDMDHENMFWYRQDPGLGLRLIYFSYDVKMKEKGDIPEGYSVSREKKERFSLILESASTNQTSMYLCASSLGQEREKLFFGSGTQLSVL.

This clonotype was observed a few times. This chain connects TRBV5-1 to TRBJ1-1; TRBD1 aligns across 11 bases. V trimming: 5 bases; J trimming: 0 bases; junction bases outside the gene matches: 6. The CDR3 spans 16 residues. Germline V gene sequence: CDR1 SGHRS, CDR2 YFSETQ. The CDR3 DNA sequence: TGCGCCAGCAGAAAGGGACAGGGGGGCATGAACACTGAAGCTTTCTTT. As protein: CASRKGQGGMNTEAFF.

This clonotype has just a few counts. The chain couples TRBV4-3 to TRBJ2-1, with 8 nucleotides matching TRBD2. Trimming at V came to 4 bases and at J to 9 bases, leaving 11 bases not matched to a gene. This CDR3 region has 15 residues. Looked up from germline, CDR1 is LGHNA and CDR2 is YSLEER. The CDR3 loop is CASSREPAGAAEQFF. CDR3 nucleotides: TGCGCCAGCAGCCGAGAGCCAGCGGGAGCGGCTGAGCAGTTCTTC.

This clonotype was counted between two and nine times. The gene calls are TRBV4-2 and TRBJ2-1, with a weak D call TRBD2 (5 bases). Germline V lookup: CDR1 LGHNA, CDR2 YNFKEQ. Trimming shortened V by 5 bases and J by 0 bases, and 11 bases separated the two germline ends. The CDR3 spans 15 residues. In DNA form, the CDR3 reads TGTGCCAGCAGCGCAGCGGAGAGCTCCTACAATGAGCAGTTCTTC. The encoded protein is CASSAAESSYNEQFF.

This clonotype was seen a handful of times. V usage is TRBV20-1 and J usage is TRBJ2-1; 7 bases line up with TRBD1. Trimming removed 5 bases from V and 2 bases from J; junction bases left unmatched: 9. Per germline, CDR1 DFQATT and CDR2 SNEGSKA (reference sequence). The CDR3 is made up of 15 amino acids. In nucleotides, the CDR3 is TGCAGTGCTCCTACGAGGCAGGGGGCCTACAATGAGCAGTTCTTC. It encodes CSAPTRQGAYNEQFF.

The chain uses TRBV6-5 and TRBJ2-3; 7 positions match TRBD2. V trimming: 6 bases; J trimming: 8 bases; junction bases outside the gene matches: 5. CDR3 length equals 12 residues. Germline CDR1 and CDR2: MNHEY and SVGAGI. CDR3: CASSRGEGTQYF. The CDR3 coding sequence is TGTGCCAGCAGCCGGGGGGAGGGTACGCAGTATTTT.

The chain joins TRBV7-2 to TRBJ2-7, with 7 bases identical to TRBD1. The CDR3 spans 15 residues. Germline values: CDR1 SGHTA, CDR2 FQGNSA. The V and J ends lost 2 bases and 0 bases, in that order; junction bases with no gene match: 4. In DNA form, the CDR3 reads TGTGCCAGCAGCTTATCGGCAGGGGGCTCCTACGAGCAGTACTTC. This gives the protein CASSLSAGGSYEQYF.

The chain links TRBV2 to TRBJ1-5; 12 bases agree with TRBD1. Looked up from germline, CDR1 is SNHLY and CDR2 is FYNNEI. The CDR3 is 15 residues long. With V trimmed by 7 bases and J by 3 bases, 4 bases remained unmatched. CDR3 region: CASTGQGAANQPQHF. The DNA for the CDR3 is TGTGCCAGCACGGGACAGGGGGCGGCCAATCAGCCCCAGCATTTT.

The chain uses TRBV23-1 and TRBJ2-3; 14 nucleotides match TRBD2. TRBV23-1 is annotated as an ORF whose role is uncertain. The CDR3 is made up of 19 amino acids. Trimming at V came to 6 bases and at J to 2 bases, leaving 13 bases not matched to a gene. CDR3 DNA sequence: TGCGCCAGCAGCGAGAAGACCGGGACTAGCGGGGGAACCACAGATACGCAGTATTTT. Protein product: CASSEKTGTSGGTTDTQYF.

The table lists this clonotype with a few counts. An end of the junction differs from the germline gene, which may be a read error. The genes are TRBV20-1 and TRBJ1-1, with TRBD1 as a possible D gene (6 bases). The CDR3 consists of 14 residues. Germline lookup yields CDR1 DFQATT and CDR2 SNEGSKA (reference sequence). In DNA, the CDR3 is TGCAGTGCCAGAGGGGGAAGTCTCTTGAATGAAGCTTTCTTT. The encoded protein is CSARGGSLLNEAFF.

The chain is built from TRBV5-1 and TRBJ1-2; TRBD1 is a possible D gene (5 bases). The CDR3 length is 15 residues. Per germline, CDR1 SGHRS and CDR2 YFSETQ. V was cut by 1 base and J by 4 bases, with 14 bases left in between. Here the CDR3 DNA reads TGCGCCAGCAGCTTGAGCCAGGGTGTAGGCTATGGCTACACCTTC. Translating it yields CASSLSQGVGYGYTF.

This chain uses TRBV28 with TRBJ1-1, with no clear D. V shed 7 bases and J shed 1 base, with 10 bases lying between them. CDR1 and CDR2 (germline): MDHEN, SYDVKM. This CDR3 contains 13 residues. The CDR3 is CASTRRGNTEAFF. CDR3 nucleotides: TGTGCCAGCACCCGCCGGGGGAACACTGAAGCTTTCTTT.

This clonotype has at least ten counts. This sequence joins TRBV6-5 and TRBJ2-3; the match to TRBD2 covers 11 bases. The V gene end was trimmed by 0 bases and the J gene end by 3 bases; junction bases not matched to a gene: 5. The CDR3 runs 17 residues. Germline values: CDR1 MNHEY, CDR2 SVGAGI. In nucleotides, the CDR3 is TGTGCCAGCAGTTACTCGGGGCTAGCGGGAGGAACAGATACGCAGTATTTT. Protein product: CASSYSGLAGGTDTQYF.

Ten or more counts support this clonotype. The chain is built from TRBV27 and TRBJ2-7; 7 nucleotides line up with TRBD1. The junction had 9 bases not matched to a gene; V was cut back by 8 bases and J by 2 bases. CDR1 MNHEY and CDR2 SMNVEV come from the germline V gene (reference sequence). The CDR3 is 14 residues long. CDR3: CASGQRDRAYEQYF. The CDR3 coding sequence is TGTGCCAGCGGCCAACGGGACAGAGCCTACGAGCAGTACTTC.